This T cell receptor (beta chain) was obtained from a study of blood T cells in healthy people across ages. General study findings and limits: PBMC samples, being unsorted, prevented any conclusive comparison of naive and antigen-experienced cells. Samples with more naive T cells showed higher observed beta diversity. Comparison with aged donors showed that long-lived donors had more naive CD4+ cells and higher diversity.

This CDR3 spans 15 amino acids. V gave up 4 bases and J gave up 11 bases; unmatched junction bases: 16. Germline lookup yields CDR1 DFQATT and CDR2 SNEGSKA (reference sequence). As to this clonotype: Its antigen is as yet unknown.

Russia was home to the donors, healthy Caucasian individuals aged about 6 to 90. Then a second PCR, running about 6 to 12 cycles, was carried out with a sample-barcoded 5' primer and a J-beta primer mix. TCRdb independently ran MiXCR on the 5' RACE reads; one entry per CDR3 protein. Of about 1.1 million distinct CDR3 sequences listed, under 40% are singletons. The receptor was derived from a man in his late teens or twenties in good health. The chain recombines TRBV20-1 with TRBJ2-5; TRBD1 agrees at 10 bases. The sample was blood. The DNA of the CDR3 is TGCAGTGCTACATCCGGGACAGGGGCCTACAATGAGCAGTACTTC. Encoded protein: CSATSGTGAYNEQYF.